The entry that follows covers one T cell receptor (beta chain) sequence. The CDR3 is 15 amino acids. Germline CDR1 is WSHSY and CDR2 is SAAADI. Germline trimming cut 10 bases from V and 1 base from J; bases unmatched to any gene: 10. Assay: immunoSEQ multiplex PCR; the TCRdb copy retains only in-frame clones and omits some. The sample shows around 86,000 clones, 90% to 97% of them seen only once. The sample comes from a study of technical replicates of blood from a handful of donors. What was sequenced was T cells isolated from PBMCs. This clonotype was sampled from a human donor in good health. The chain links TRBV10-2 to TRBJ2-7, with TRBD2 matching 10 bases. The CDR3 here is CAIGTGLALSYEQYF. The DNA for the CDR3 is TGCGCCATCGGTACGGGACTAGCGCTTTCCTACGAGCAGTACTTC.